This entry lists 23 T cell receptor beta chains sequenced from one sample in a study of beta chain features in type 1 diabetes. Expressed TCRB transcripts were sequenced because the entire RNA isolate underwent reverse transcription. Produced via immunoSEQ multiplex PCR; TCRdb's table is partial and in-frame only. The profile shows about 900,000 clones, under 20% of them singletons. What was sequenced was naive CD4+ T cells from blood. These TCRs come from a woman aged 18-29 years in good health.

V usage is TRBV6-1 and J usage is TRBJ2-4; D is uncertain. Germline V gene lookup returns CDR1 MNHNS and CDR2 SASEGT. CDR3 length: 16 amino acids. Trimming pared 2 bases from V and 0 bases from J, leaving 11 bases between. The CDR3 protein is CASSERSILAKNIQYF. CDR3 in DNA: TGTGCCAGCAGTGAAAGGTCGATCCTAGCCAAAAACATTCAGTACTTC.

The J gene is TRBJ1-1, the V gene TRBV7-9; D uncertain. Deletions cut 5 bases from V and 4 bases from J, with 11 bases between. This CDR3 contains 13 residues. Germline CDR1 SEHNR, CDR2 FQNEAQ (reference sequence). This CDR3 is CASSNPRSTEAFF. The CDR3 bases are TGTGCCAGCAGCAACCCACGAAGCACTGAAGCTTTCTTT. The full variable domain, in which reference TRBV7-9 and TRBJ1-1 provide the parts outside the CDR3, is DTGVSQNPRHKITKRGQNVTFRCDPISEHNRLYWYRQTLGQGPEFLTYFQNEAQLEKSRLLSDRFSAERPKGSFSTLEIQRTEQGDSAMYLCASSNPRSTEAFFGQGTRLTVV.

This clone was detected only a few times. In DNA form, the CDR3 reads TGTGCCAGCAGTTCCGAGAGGAACACTGAAGCTTTCTTT. This gives the protein CASSSERNTEAFF. This chain links TRBV2 with TRBJ1-1; no clear D gene. The germline V and J ends were trimmed by 5 bases and 1 base, with 8 bases remaining between them. The CDR3 consists of 13 residues. CDR1 and CDR2 (germline): SNHLY, FYNNEI.

V gene TRBV7-2 combines with J gene TRBJ1-1, with D perhaps matching TRBD1 (5 bases). V was pared by 1 base and J by 5 bases, with 11 bases between. CDR3 length equals 14 residues. Germline V lookup: CDR1 SGHTA, CDR2 FQGNSA. The CDR3 region has the DNA TGTGCCAGCAGCTTAGATCCAGGGATGACTGAAGCTTTCTTT. This gives the protein CASSLDPGMTEAFF. Filled out from reference TRBV7-2 and TRBJ1-1, the complete variable domain reads GAGVSQSPSNKVTEKGKDVELRCDPISGHTALYWYRQSLGQGLEFLIYFQGNSAPDKSGLPSDRFSAERTGGSVSTLTIQRTQQEDSAVYLCASSLDPGMTEAFFGQGTRLTVV.

The V call is TRBV5-5, the J call TRBJ1-5, with D perhaps matching TRBD1 (5 bases). Germline CDR1 SGHKS, CDR2 YYEKEE (reference sequence). Trimming removed 3 bases at V and 0 bases at J, with 7 bases between. CDR3 size: 14 residues. CDR3: CASSWGYSNQPQHF. The CDR3 bases are TGTGCCAGCAGCTGGGGCTATAGCAATCAGCCCCAGCATTTT. The full variable domain, its missing parts supplied by reference TRBV5-5 and TRBJ1-5, is DAGVTQSPTHLIKTRGQQVTLRCSPISGHKSVSWYQQVLGQGPQFIFQYYEKEERGRGNFPDRFSARQFPNYSSELNVNALLLGDSALYLCASSWGYSNQPQHFGDGTRLSIL.

The chain carries TRBV5-1 and TRBJ2-3; either TRBD1 or TRBD2 may fit D (7 bases each). V shed 0 bases and J shed 4 bases, with 18 bases lying between them. Germline V gene data show CDR1 as SGHRS and CDR2 as YFSETQ. CDR3 length equals 17 residues. CDR3 bases: TGCGCCAGCAGCTTGGGACAGGGCGGGAGTACGTCAGATACGCAGTATTTT. This sequence encodes CASSLGQGGSTSDTQYF.

This clone has a handful of counts. The J gene is TRBJ2-3, the V gene TRBV11-2; tentative D call: TRBD2 (6 bases). Between the trimmed V and J ends, which lost 2 bases and 2 bases, there was a span of 14 bases. There are 16 residues in the CDR3. Germline V lookup: CDR1 SGHAT, CDR2 FQNNGV. CDR3 in DNA: TGTGCCAGCAGCTTATCCCGGGGGACTTACACAGATACGCAGTATTTT. Protein sequence: CASSLSRGTYTDTQYF. The full variable domain, completed using reference TRBV11-2 and TRBJ2-3, is EAGVAQSPRYKIIEKRQSVAFWCNPISGHATLYWYQQILGQGPKLLIQFQNNGVVDDSQLPKDRFSAERLKGVDSTLKIQPAKLEDSAVYLCASSLSRGTYTDTQYFGPGTRLTVL.

The genes are TRBV5-8 and TRBJ2-1; TRBD2 agrees at 13 bases. CDR1 is SGHTS and CDR2 is YDEGEE in the germline V gene. The CDR3 consists of 18 residues. The J segment lost 0 bases and the V segment lost 3 bases, leaving 6 bases of the junction unmatched. This CDR3 is CASSSDRTSGGSYNEQFF. CDR3 coding DNA: TGTGCCAGCAGCTCTGATCGGACTAGCGGGGGCTCCTACAATGAGCAGTTCTTC.

V usage is TRBV18 and J usage is TRBJ2-7; D perhaps matches TRBD2 (5 bases). This CDR3 spans 16 amino acids. V was pared by 2 bases and J by 0 bases, with 14 bases between. Germline assignment: CDR1 KGHSH and CDR2 LQKENI. The CDR3 nucleotides are TGTGCCAGCTCACCAAGATACGGCGAGGGCTCCTACGAGCAGTACTTC. Residues: CASSPRYGEGSYEQYF.

This clone was detected once. V gene TRBV28 combines with J gene TRBJ2-1; D gene unclear. Looked up from germline, CDR1 is MDHEN and CDR2 is SYDVKM. Trimming left V 6 bases short and J 3 bases short, with 12 bases between. The CDR3 contains 14 residues. CDR3 sequence: CASSQGRYYNEQFF. CDR3 in DNA: TGTGCCAGCAGCCAAGGACGGTACTACAATGAGCAGTTCTTC.

For the CDR3, the DNA is TGTGCCAGCAGCTTTAGGCGGGCCCGGTGGAGCACCGGGGAGCTGTTTTTT. It yields the protein CASSFRRARWSTGELFF. The chain links TRBV7-3 to TRBJ2-2, with TRBD2 as a possible D gene (5 bases). With 3 bases removed from V and 4 bases from J, the gap between germline ends came to 18 bases. The CDR3 sequence is 17 residues long. The V gene's germline CDR1 is SGHTA and CDR2 FQGTGA.

This clone was recorded a few times. This chain joins TRBV11-1 and TRBJ2-1; 11 positions agree with TRBD1. Germline V gene lookup returns CDR1 SGHAT and CDR2 FQDESV (reference sequence). The CDR3 spans 15 residues. Trimming removed 1 base from V and 10 bases from J; junction bases left unmatched: 6. CDR3 sequence (DNA): TGTGCCAGCAGCTTAGTCGGACAGGGGGCCAGGGAGCAGTTCTTC. This sequence encodes CASSLVGQGAREQFF. Together with reference TRBV11-1 and TRBJ2-1, the CDR3 gives the full variable domain: EAEVAQSPRYKITEKSQAVAFWCDPISGHATLYWYRQILGQGPELLVQFQDESVVDDSQLPKDRFSAERLKGVDSTLKIQPAELGDSAMYLCASSLVGQGAREQFFGPGTRLTVL.

This clone was seen a few times. This chain connects TRBV19 to TRBJ1-5; D call uncertain. Germline V gene data show CDR1 as LNHDA and CDR2 as SQIVND (reference sequence). The CDR3 has 15 amino acids. V lost 6 bases and J lost 2, with 14 bases in between. The CDR3 sequence: CASRKSGDGNQPQHF. The CDR3 nucleotides read TGTGCCAGTAGGAAGTCTGGGGATGGCAATCAGCCCCAGCATTTT.

Regarding this clone: The sample has other DNA sequences that encode this CDR3 too. The chain joins TRBV7-2 to TRBJ2-5, with a possible D match to TRBD2 (7 bases). Trimming cost V 5 bases and J 5 bases, with 12 bases left between them. Germline lookup yields CDR1 SGHTA and CDR2 FQGNSA. The CDR3 is 13 residues long. Here the CDR3 reads CASSPSGGETQYF. The CDR3 DNA reads as TGTGCCAGCAGCCCCTCGGGGGGCGAGACCCAGTACTTC.

CDR3 loop: CASSLNTDSNQPQHF. The CDR3, as DNA: TGTGCCAGCAGCCTAAACACGGATAGCAATCAGCCCCAGCATTTT. The chain recombines TRBV5-4 with TRBJ1-5; D is unclear. V lost 4 bases and J lost 0, with 11 bases in between. Per germline, CDR1 SGHNT and CDR2 YYREEE (reference sequence). This CDR3 spans 15 amino acids.

The rearrangement links TRBV28 to TRBJ2-3; the match to TRBD2 covers 8 bases. The V and J ends lost 6 bases and 2 bases, in that order; junction bases with no gene match: 10. In germline, CDR1 is MDHEN, CDR2 SYDVKM. The length of the CDR3 is 16 residues. The CDR3 bases are TGTGCCAGCAGCCCCTCATCAGCGGGAGCCACAGATACGCAGTATTTT. This gives the protein CASSPSSAGATDTQYF. Drawing the rest from reference TRBV28 and TRBJ2-3, the complete variable domain is DVKVTQSSRYLVKRTGEKVFLECVQDMDHENMFWYRQDPGLGLRLIYFSYDVKMKEKGDIPEGYSVSREKKERFSLILESASTNQTSMYLCASSPSSAGATDTQYFGPGTRLTVL.

V is TRBV19 and J is TRBJ2-1; D perhaps matches TRBD1 (6 bases). Trimming pared 3 bases from V and 4 bases from J, leaving 13 bases between. The CDR3 totals 15 residues. Germline V gene sequence: CDR1 LNHDA, CDR2 SQIVND (reference sequence). The CDR3 DNA is TGTGCCAGTAGTATTAAACAGGGTTTTTACAATGAGCAGTTCTTC. It codes for CASSIKQGFYNEQFF.

This rearrangement joins TRBV4-3 to TRBJ2-3; tentative D call: TRBD1 (6 bases). CDR1 is LGHNA and CDR2 is YSLEER in the germline V gene. Trimming removed 1 base at V and 4 bases at J, with 12 bases between. CDR3 length equals 15 residues. The CDR3: CASSQVVRGADTQYF. CDR3 nucleotides: TGCGCCAGCAGCCAAGTCGTCAGGGGCGCAGATACGCAGTATTTT.

The rearrangement joins TRBV28 to TRBJ2-5, with 8 bases matching TRBD2. The CDR3 totals 15 residues. The germline gives CDR1 MDHEN, CDR2 SYDVKM. V lost 6 bases to trimming and J lost 5 bases; unmatched junction nucleotides: 11. CDR3 coding DNA: TGTGCCAGCAGCAAGACGAGGACTAGCCTCGAGACCCAGTACTTC. It encodes CASSKTRTSLETQYF.

The chain joins TRBV10-3 to TRBJ2-1; D not resolved. The CDR3 is 11 residues long. Trimming shortened V by 5 bases and J by 9 bases, and 8 bases separated the two germline ends. Germline CDR1 ENHRY, CDR2 SYGVKD. In DNA, the CDR3 is TGTGCCATCAGTAGGTCGGGTGAGCAGTTCTTC. Translated, it gives CAISRSGEQFF.

The chain couples TRBV7-9 to TRBJ2-5; no firm D call. Trimming took off 5 bases at V and 3 bases at J, with 4 bases between the two ends. CDR3 size: 11 residues. Germline CDR1 is SEHNR and CDR2 is FQNEAQ (reference sequence). The CDR3 DNA is TGTGCCAGCAGCGAGGAAGAGACCCAGTACTTC. Its protein product is CASSEEETQYF.

This clone was observed a handful of times. This chain links TRBV18 with TRBJ1-3, with 7 bases identical to TRBD1. Germline V lookup: CDR1 KGHSH, CDR2 LQKENI. The V segment lost 3 bases and the J segment 3 bases; nucleotides outside the gene matches: 2. This CDR3 has 14 amino acids. This chain's CDR3 is CASSPGTDGNTIYF. CDR3 nucleotide sequence: TGTGCCAGCTCACCCGGGACAGATGGAAACACCATATATTTT. Combining the CDR3 with reference TRBV18 and TRBJ1-3 gives the whole variable domain NAGVMQNPRHLVRRRGQEARLRCSPMKGHSHVYWYRQLPEEGLKFMVYLQKENIIDESGMPKERFSAEFPKEGPSILRIQQVVRGDSAAYFCASSPGTDGNTIYFGEGSWLTVV.

This clone occurred a few times. The V call is TRBV7-3, the J call TRBJ2-3, with D perhaps TRBD2 (5 bases). Trimming took off 5 bases at V and 2 bases at J, with 14 bases between the two ends. The length of the CDR3 is 15 residues. Per the germline V gene, CDR1 is SGHTA and CDR2 is FQGTGA. The CDR3 spells CASSAGILNTDTQYF. CDR3 nucleotide sequence: TGTGCCAGCAGCGCCGGGATTCTGAACACAGATACGCAGTATTTT.